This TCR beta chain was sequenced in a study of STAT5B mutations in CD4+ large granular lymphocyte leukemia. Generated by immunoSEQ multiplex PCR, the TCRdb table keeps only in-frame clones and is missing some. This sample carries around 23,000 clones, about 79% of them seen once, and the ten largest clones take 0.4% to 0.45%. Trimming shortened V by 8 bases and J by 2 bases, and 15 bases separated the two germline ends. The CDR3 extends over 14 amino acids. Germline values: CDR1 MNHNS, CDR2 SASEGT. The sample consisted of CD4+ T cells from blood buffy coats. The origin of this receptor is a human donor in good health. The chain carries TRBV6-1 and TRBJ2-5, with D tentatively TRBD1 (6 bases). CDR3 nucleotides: TGTGCCAGCGCTCTGGGACAAACTCAAGAGACCCAGTACTTC. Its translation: CASALGQTQETQYF.